This TCR beta chain was profiled in a study of cytomegalovirus exposure and HLA in healthy donors. General observations from the study: Specificity of a few CMV-associated chains for CMV antigens was verified in vitro.

Comment on this clone: As yet, its antigen is unknown.

V lost 0 bases, J lost 4 bases, and 21 bases lay in between. Germline assignment: CDR1 SGHTA and CDR2 FQGNSA. This CDR3 is built from 18 residues. The PCR contained 60 Vbeta and 13 Jbeta primers. This table comes from immunoSEQ multiplex PCR, and its TCRdb copy is limited to in-frame clones, with some not included. The sample yields a few hundred thousand clones, about 70% seen once. The chain uses TRBV7-2 and TRBJ1-2; D perhaps matches TRBD1 (6 bases). The material sequenced was PBMCs. This TCR was recovered from a woman aged 25 to 39 in good health and CMV-seronegative. For the CDR3, the DNA is TGTGCCAGCAGCTTAGCGCCGGTTGGGGACACGGTCAGCTATGGCTACACCTTC. This codes for CASSLAPVGDTVSYGYTF.